A selection of T cell receptor beta chains follows, all from one sample in a study of shared clonotypes between healthy human individuals. Sequenced by immunoSEQ multiplex PCR; TCRdb stores in-frame clones only, minus some. The sample includes roughly 2 million clones, approximately 94% of them seen just once. The specimen was naive CD8+ T cells sorted from blood. The receptors were gathered from a man aged 18 to 30 in good health. Both conserved end residues are part of each CDR3. Each record gives: clone size, V gene, D gene, J gene, CDR3 DNA, CDR3 protein. A D gene is named only where the DNA matches it firmly. The listing skips clone size in some rows; elsewhere it reads once, few, many or a size class.

abundance: once
v_gene: TRBV4-1
d_gene: TRBD1
j_gene: TRBJ2-5
CDR3nt: TGCGCCAGCAGCCCGGGACAGGGGCTGGATGCCCAGTACTTC
CDR3aa: CASSPGQGLDAQYF

abundance: NA
v_gene: TRBV28
d_gene: NA
j_gene: TRBJ1-1
CDR3nt: TGTGCCAGCAGTTTACGCGGGGTTAACACTGAAGCTTTCTTT
CDR3aa: CASSLRGVNTEAFF

abundance: NA
v_gene: TRBV9
d_gene: NA
j_gene: TRBJ2-1
CDR3nt: TGTGCCAGCAGCGTAGATGGCGGAGAGAATGAGCAGTTCTTC
CDR3aa: CASSVDGGENEQFF

abundance: NA
v_gene: TRBV5-8
d_gene: NA
j_gene: TRBJ2-7
CDR3nt: TGTGCCAGCAGCTTGGGACCTAACCATCCCTACGAGCAGTACTTC
CDR3aa: CASSLGPNHPYEQYF

abundance: NA
v_gene: TRBV11-2
d_gene: TRBD1
j_gene: TRBJ1-5
CDR3nt: TGTGCCAGCAGCTCTAGGGCTACGACAGGGAAGCGAGGCAATCAGCCCCAGCATTTT
CDR3aa: CASSSRATTGKRGNQPQHF

abundance: NA
v_gene: TRBV19
d_gene: TRBD2
j_gene: TRBJ2-7
CDR3nt: TGTGCCAGTAGTATCGGGACTAACTACGAGCAGTACTTC
CDR3aa: CASSIGTNYEQYF

abundance: NA
v_gene: TRBV6-6
d_gene: TRBD2
j_gene: TRBJ2-1
CDR3nt: TGTGCCAGCACCTTAGTAGCGGGATCGAACAATGAGCAGTTCTTC
CDR3aa: CASTLVAGSNNEQFF

abundance: NA
v_gene: TRBV15
d_gene: NA
j_gene: TRBJ1-1
CDR3nt: TGTGCCACCAGCAGACCCGACCCAACCACTGAAGCTTTCTTT
CDR3aa: CATSRPDPTTEAFF

abundance: NA
v_gene: TRBV5-6
d_gene: NA
j_gene: TRBJ1-1
CDR3nt: TGTGCCAGCAGCTTGGACCCCCTCAACAGCGCTTTCTTT
CDR3aa: CASSLDPLNSAFF

abundance: NA
v_gene: TRBV19
d_gene: TRBD1
j_gene: TRBJ1-4
CDR3nt: TGTGCCAGTAGTCCCGGGACAGCATCTGGTGAAAAACTGTTTTTT
CDR3aa: CASSPGTASGEKLFF

abundance: NA
v_gene: TRBV5-6
d_gene: NA
j_gene: TRBJ2-2
CDR3nt: TGTGCCAGCAGCCCGCGCCCGGGGAACACCGGGGAGCTGTTTTTT
CDR3aa: CASSPRPGNTGELFF

abundance: NA
v_gene: TRBV6-5
d_gene: NA
j_gene: TRBJ2-2
CDR3nt: TGTGCCAGCAGTTACGGGGAGGGGGGCTACACCGGGGAGCTGTTTTTT
CDR3aa: CASSYGEGGYTGELFF

abundance: NA
v_gene: TRBV7-9
d_gene: TRBD2
j_gene: TRBJ2-7
CDR3nt: TGTGCCAGCAGCTTATCAGGGCTAGCGGGAACCTACGAGCAGTACTTC
CDR3aa: CASSLSGLAGTYEQYF

abundance: NA
v_gene: TRBV11-2
d_gene: NA
j_gene: TRBJ2-2
CDR3nt: TGTGCCAGCAGCTTGGACCCAGCGGGGGAGCTGTTTTTT
CDR3aa: CASSLDPAGELFF

abundance: NA
v_gene: TRBV7-9
d_gene: TRBD1
j_gene: TRBJ2-1
CDR3nt: TGTGCCAGCAGCCTAGACAGGGGGCGTATGAATGAGCAGTTCTTC
CDR3aa: CASSLDRGRMNEQFF

abundance: NA
v_gene: TRBV11-2
d_gene: TRBD1
j_gene: TRBJ2-7
CDR3nt: TGTGCCAGCAGCTTAGAGACAGGGTTCTACGAGCAGTACTTC
CDR3aa: CASSLETGFYEQYF

abundance: NA
v_gene: TRBV9
d_gene: NA
j_gene: TRBJ2-2
CDR3nt: TGTGCCAGCAGCCCCGGACAGCTTAACACCGGGGAGCTGTTTTTT
CDR3aa: CASSPGQLNTGELFF

abundance: NA
v_gene: TRBV9
d_gene: TRBD1
j_gene: TRBJ2-5
CDR3nt: TGTGCCAGCAGCGTAGGGGGGACAGGTTCGAGGGAGACCCAGTACTTC
CDR3aa: CASSVGGTGSRETQYF

abundance: NA
v_gene: TRBV7-8
d_gene: TRBD2
j_gene: TRBJ2-7
CDR3nt: TGTGCCAGCAGGGAAAAACTAGCGGGAGGGCACTACGAGCAGTACTTC
CDR3aa: CASREKLAGGHYEQYF

abundance: NA
v_gene: TRBV28
d_gene: TRBD1
j_gene: TRBJ1-4
CDR3nt: TGTGCCAGCAGTTTGAGACAGGGGAATGAAAAACTGTTTTTT
CDR3aa: CASSLRQGNEKLFF

abundance: NA
v_gene: TRBV30
d_gene: NA
j_gene: TRBJ2-7
CDR3nt: TGTGCCTGGAGTGTACGCGAAACCTACGAGCAGTACTTC
CDR3aa: CAWSVRETYEQYF

abundance: NA
v_gene: TRBV28
d_gene: NA
j_gene: TRBJ1-4
CDR3nt: TGTGCCAGCAGTTTATACGGGGGCCCTAATGAAAAACTGTTTTTT
CDR3aa: CASSLYGGPNEKLFF

abundance: NA
v_gene: TRBV7-6
d_gene: NA
j_gene: TRBJ1-5
CDR3nt: TGTGCCAGCAGCTTAGATATCAATCAGCCCCAGCATTTT
CDR3aa: CASSLDINQPQHF

abundance: NA
v_gene: TRBV2
d_gene: NA
j_gene: TRBJ2-7
CDR3nt: TGTGCCAGCAGTCAGCCACCGATCGTGGTAGGTTACGAGCAGTACTTC
CDR3aa: CASSQPPIVVGYEQYF

abundance: NA
v_gene: TRBV5-4
d_gene: TRBD2
j_gene: TRBJ2-7
CDR3nt: TGTGCCAGCAGCTTGGTGGGGGGACTAGCGCAAACCAGCTCCTACGAGCAGTACTTC
CDR3aa: CASSLVGGLAQTSSYEQYF

abundance: NA
v_gene: TRBV14
d_gene: NA
j_gene: TRBJ2-3
CDR3nt: TGTGCCAGCAGCCATTTCCAGGGGTTCACAGATACGCAGTATTTT
CDR3aa: CASSHFQGFTDTQYF

abundance: NA
v_gene: TRBV7-9
d_gene: NA
j_gene: TRBJ2-7
CDR3nt: TGTGCCAGCAGCTTAGCGGTAGGGTCCCTATACGAGCAGTACTTC
CDR3aa: CASSLAVGSLYEQYF

abundance: NA
v_gene: TRBV27
d_gene: TRBD1
j_gene: TRBJ1-5
CDR3nt: TGTGCCAGCAGTAACCTGGACAGGGGATATTTGCATTTT
CDR3aa: CASSNLDRGYLHF

abundance: NA
v_gene: TRBV5-1
d_gene: TRBD2
j_gene: TRBJ2-3
CDR3nt: TGCGCCAGCAGCTCGCGTGGGACTAGCGGGCTCACAGATACGCAGTATTTT
CDR3aa: CASSSRGTSGLTDTQYF

abundance: NA
v_gene: TRBV28
d_gene: NA
j_gene: TRBJ1-4
CDR3nt: TGTGCCAGCAGTCCCCACGGGGTTAGGGATGAAAAACTGTTTTTT
CDR3aa: CASSPHGVRDEKLFF

abundance: NA
v_gene: TRBV28
d_gene: NA
j_gene: TRBJ1-2
CDR3nt: TGTGCCAGCAGTTCCTACAGGGTTGGCGACTATGGCTACACCTTC
CDR3aa: CASSSYRVGDYGYTF

abundance: NA
v_gene: TRBV7-9
d_gene: NA
j_gene: TRBJ2-7
CDR3nt: TGTGCCTCCGGCAACTCCTACGAGCAGTACTTC
CDR3aa: CASGNSYEQYF

abundance: NA
v_gene: TRBV2
d_gene: NA
j_gene: TRBJ1-6
CDR3nt: TGTGCCAGCAGTGAAAATGCAGGAGGTTATTCACCCCTCCACTTT
CDR3aa: CASSENAGGYSPLHF

abundance: NA
v_gene: TRBV6-5
d_gene: NA
j_gene: TRBJ2-5
CDR3nt: TGTGCCAGCAGTTTTAGATCTGACAGGAAAGGAGAGACCCAGTACTTC
CDR3aa: CASSFRSDRKGETQYF

abundance: NA
v_gene: TRBV19
d_gene: TRBD2
j_gene: TRBJ2-7
CDR3nt: TGTGCGACCGCGGGGGACTCCTTTTACGAGCAGTACTTC
CDR3aa: CATAGDSFYEQYF

abundance: NA
v_gene: TRBV11-2
d_gene: TRBD1
j_gene: TRBJ1-2
CDR3nt: TGTGCCAGCAGCACCCCAGGGGGCTATGGCTACACCTTC
CDR3aa: CASSTPGGYGYTF

abundance: NA
v_gene: TRBV15
d_gene: NA
j_gene: TRBJ1-2
CDR3nt: TGTGCCACCAGCAGAGGGCGGGGGCCGGATGGCTACACCTTC
CDR3aa: CATSRGRGPDGYTF